Below are 2 T cell receptor beta chains sequenced from a single sample in a study of Graves' ophthalmopathy and Graves' hyperthyroidism. RNA transcripts served as template for amplifying TCR beta CDR3 sequences. RT-PCR in the first round used HTBI primers; a second-round multiplex PCR followed. TCRdb processed the multiplex PCR reads anew with MiXCR; each CDR3 protein has one entry. The sample consists of a few hundred thousand distinct CDR3 sequences, approximately 35% of them appearing once. Sequenced material: peripheral blood or thyroid tissue (not recorded which). These receptors were obtained from an adult man with Graves' hyperthyroidism.

This clonotype was counted at least ten times. The rearrangement uses TRBV10-1 and TRBJ2-5; D perhaps matches TRBD1 (5 bases). The CDR3 loop spans 13 amino acids. V was trimmed by 5 bases and J by 1 base, leaving 8 bases between them. From germline, CDR1 is WNHNN and CDR2 SYGVQD (reference sequence). The CDR3 DNA sequence: TGCGCCAGCAGTCCAGGGATCCAAGAGACCCAGTACTTC. The encoded protein is CASSPGIQETQYF.

The chain couples TRBV7-2 to TRBJ1-1; no definite D call. V was pared by 5 bases and J by 1 base, with 8 bases between. There are 13 residues in the CDR3. CDR1 and CDR2 from the germline V gene are SGHTA and FQGNSA. The CDR3 nucleotides read TGTGCCAGCAGCGAGACACAGAACACTGAAGCTTTCTTT. Protein sequence: CASSETQNTEAFF.